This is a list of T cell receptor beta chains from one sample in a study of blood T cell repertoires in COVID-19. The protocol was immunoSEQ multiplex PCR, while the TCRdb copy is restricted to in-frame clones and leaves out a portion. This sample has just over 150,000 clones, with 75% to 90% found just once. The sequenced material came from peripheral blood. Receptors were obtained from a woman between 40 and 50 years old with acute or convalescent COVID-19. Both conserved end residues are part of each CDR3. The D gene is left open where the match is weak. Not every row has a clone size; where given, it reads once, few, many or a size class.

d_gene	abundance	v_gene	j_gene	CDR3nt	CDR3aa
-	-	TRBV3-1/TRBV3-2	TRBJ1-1	TGTGCCAGCAGCCAAGGGGAGATTAACACTGAAGCTTTCTTT	CASSQGEINTEAFF
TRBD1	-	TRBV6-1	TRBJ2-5	TGTGCCAGCAGTGTAATCGGGACAGGAGACTACCAAGAGACCCAGTACTTC	CASSVIGTGDYQETQYF
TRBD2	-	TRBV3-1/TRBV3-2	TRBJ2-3	TGTGCCAGCAGCCAAGCTATCATACTAGCGGGAGCTAGCACAGATACGCAGTATTTT	CASSQAIILAGASTDTQYF
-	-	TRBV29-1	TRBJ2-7	TGCAGCGTTACGCTGGGGCCTCACCCCTACGAGCAGTACTTC	CSVTLGPHPYEQYF
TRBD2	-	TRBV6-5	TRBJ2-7	TGTGCCAGCAGTTACTCCAGAACTAGCGGCAAATACGAGCAGTACTTC	CASSYSRTSGKYEQYF
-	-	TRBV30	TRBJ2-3	TGTGCCTGGAGTTACAAAATTAGCACAGATACGCAGTATTTT	CAWSYKISTDTQYF
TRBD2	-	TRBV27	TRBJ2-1	TGTGCCAGCAGTTTAAAGCTCGGACTAGCGGTCTCCTACAATGAGCAGTTCTTC	CASSLKLGLAVSYNEQFF
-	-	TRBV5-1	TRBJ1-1	TGCGCCAGCAGCTTGGATCCCAGGCCAACTGAAGCTTTCTTT	CASSLDPRPTEAFF
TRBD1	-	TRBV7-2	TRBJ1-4	TGTGCCAGCAGCTTACGACAGGGAATAGGCGCTAATGAAAAACTGTTTTTT	CASSLRQGIGANEKLFF
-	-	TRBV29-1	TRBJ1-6	TGCAGCGTTGAAGCCAGAAGATATCCCAAGCGAAATTCACCCCTCCACTTT	CSVEARRYPKRNSPLHF
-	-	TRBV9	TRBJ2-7	TGTGCCAGCAGCGTAGCCGGCTCCTACGAGCAGTACTTC	CASSVAGSYEQYF
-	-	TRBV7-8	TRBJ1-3	TGTGCCAGCAAAACATCCAACTCTGGAAACACCATATATTTT	CASKTSNSGNTIYF
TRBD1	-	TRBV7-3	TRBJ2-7	TGTGCCAGCAGCCCCCAGGGGGCCGGCTACGAGCAGTACTTC	CASSPQGAGYEQYF
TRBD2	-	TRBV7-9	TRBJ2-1	TGTGCCAGCACCGTCCCCGGGACTAGCGCGTACAATGAGCAGTTCTTC	CASTVPGTSAYNEQFF
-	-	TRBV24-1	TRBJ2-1	TGTGCCACCAGTGAGGATTTCAGGGACAATGAGCAGTTCTTC	CATSEDFRDNEQFF
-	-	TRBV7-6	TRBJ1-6	TGTGCCAGCAGCTCAAATGCCCAGGCGAGTTCACCCCTCCACTTT	CASSSNAQASSPLHF
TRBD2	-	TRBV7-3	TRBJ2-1	TGTGCCAGCAGCTCCGGACTAGTCTCCGGTGAGCAGTTCTTC	CASSSGLVSGEQFF
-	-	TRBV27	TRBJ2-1	TGTGCCAGCAGTTTTTGGTACGGTTACAATGAGCAGTTCTTC	CASSFWYGYNEQFF
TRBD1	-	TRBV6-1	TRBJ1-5	TGTGCCAGCAGTGAATACAGGGGGGGCAATCAGCCCCAGCATTTT	CASSEYRGGNQPQHF
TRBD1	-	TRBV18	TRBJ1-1	TGTGCCAGCTCACACCGTATTACAGGGGGCCAAGGTGAAGCTTTCTTT	CASSHRITGGQGEAFF
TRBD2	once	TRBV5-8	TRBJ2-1	TGTGCCAGCAGCTCCCGGACTAGTATGGATGATGAGCAGTTCTTC	CASSSRTSMDDEQFF
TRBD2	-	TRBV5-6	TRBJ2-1	TGTGCCAGCAGCCCCCCGGGACTAGCCAATGAGCAGTTCTTC	CASSPPGLANEQFF
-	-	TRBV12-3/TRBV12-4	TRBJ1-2	TGTGCCAGCAGGAGAGGGCCGAACGGCTACACCTTC	CASRRGPNGYTF
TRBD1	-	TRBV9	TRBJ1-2	TGTGCCAGCAGCGTCACAGGGGCTTACGGCTACACCTTC	CASSVTGAYGYTF
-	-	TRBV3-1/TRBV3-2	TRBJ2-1	TGTGCCAGCAGCCACAGGCGCAATGAGCAGTTCTTC	CASSHRRNEQFF
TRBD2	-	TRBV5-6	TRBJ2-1	TGTGCCAGCAGCTTGAGACTAGCGGGGAACAATGAGCAGTTCTTC	CASSLRLAGNNEQFF
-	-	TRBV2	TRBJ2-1	TGTGCCAGCAGTGGAGACAGGAGCTCCTACAATGAGCAGTTCTTC	CASSGDRSSYNEQFF
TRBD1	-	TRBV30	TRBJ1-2	TGTGCCTGGAGTGCAGGGGGGAACCGCGGCTACACCTTC	CAWSAGGNRGYTF
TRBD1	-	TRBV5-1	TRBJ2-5	TGCGCCAGCAGCTCCGGACAGGGGGCAGAGACCCAGTACTTC	CASSSGQGAETQYF
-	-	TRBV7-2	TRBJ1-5	TGTGCCAGCAGCGCACAGGGTAACCAGCCCCAGCATTTT	CASSAQGNQPQHF
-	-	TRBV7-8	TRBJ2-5	TGTGCCAGCAGCTTAGCTGTATCTTACGTAACTGGGGCCCAAGAGACCCAGTACTTC	CASSLAVSYVTGAQETQYF
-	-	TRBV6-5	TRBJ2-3	TGTGCCAGCAGTTACTCGTTAGCGCCCAGCACAGATACGCAGTATTTT	CASSYSLAPSTDTQYF
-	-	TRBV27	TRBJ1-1	TGTGCCAGCAGTCCCCTTTCCCGGAACACTGAAGCTTTCTTT	CASSPLSRNTEAFF
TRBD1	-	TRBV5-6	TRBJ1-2	TGTGCCAGCAGCTTCGCCAGGGGGGTCTATGGCTACACCTTC	CASSFARGVYGYTF
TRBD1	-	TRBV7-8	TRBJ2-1	TGTGCCAGCAGCTTTCGGGACAGGGAAAGTCCCCCGTTCTTC	CASSFRDRESPPFF
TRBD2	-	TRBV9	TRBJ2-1	TGTGCCAGCAGCCCAACGATAGGGGAGCGGGGGGCACACTACAATGAGCAGTTCTTC	CASSPTIGERGAHYNEQFF
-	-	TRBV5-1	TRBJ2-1	TGCGCCAGCAGCTCCAAACAGCAAAATGAGCAGTTCTTC	CASSSKQQNEQFF
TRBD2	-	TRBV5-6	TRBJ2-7	TGTGCCAGCAGCGTAGAAACAGGGCTAGCGGGGGTGTCATACGAGCAGTACTTC	CASSVETGLAGVSYEQYF
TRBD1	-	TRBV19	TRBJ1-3	TGTGCCAGTAGTCCCAGACCCGGGACAGGGATAAACACCATATATTTT	CASSPRPGTGINTIYF
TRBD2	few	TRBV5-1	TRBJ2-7	TGCGCCAGCAGCCCACGGACTAGCCTCCCCTACGAGCAGTACTTC	CASSPRTSLPYEQYF
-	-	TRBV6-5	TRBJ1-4	TGTGCCAGCACGGGGTCCACTAATGAAAAACTGTTTTTT	CASTGSTNEKLFF
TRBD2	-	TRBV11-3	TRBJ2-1	TGTGCCAGCTGGGGTCCCGGCGGGAGAGGAAATGAGCAGTTCTTC	CASWGPGGRGNEQFF
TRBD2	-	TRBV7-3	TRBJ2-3	TGTGCCAGCAGCTTATCTCCTAGCGGGGTCCAGGCTACGCAGTATTTT	CASSLSPSGVQATQYF
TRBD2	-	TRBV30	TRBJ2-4	TGTGCCTCCTCTAGCGGGAGGGGAAAAAACATTCAGTACTTC	CASSSGRGKNIQYF
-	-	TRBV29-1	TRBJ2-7	TGCAGCGTTGAACAAACAGGGTCAGGCTCCTACGAGCAGTACTTC	CSVEQTGSGSYEQYF